This note documents a single TCR beta chain sequence. These data belong to a study of shared clonotypes between healthy human individuals. Study in general: Samples came from a couple of female and a few male donors aged 18 to 49.

This CDR3 has 12 residues. The germline CDR1 and CDR2 sequences are KGHSH and LQKENI. The ends were cut back, 6 bases at V and 1 base at J, with 6 bases in the middle. Deep-level settings were used for running the assay. Only in-frame clones appear in the TCRdb table, and some are missing; sequencing was by immunoSEQ multiplex PCR. The table includes 2,500,000 or so clones, over 85% detected once. The sequenced material came from naive CD4+ T cells sorted from blood. The subset was: CD45RA+ positively selected. The chain links TRBV18 to TRBJ1-1; D is ambiguous. The TCR comes from a man between 18 and 35 years old in good health. The CDR3 nucleotides read TGTGCCAGCTCGGAGGGGAACACTGAAGCTTTCTTT. Amino acids: CASSEGNTEAFF.